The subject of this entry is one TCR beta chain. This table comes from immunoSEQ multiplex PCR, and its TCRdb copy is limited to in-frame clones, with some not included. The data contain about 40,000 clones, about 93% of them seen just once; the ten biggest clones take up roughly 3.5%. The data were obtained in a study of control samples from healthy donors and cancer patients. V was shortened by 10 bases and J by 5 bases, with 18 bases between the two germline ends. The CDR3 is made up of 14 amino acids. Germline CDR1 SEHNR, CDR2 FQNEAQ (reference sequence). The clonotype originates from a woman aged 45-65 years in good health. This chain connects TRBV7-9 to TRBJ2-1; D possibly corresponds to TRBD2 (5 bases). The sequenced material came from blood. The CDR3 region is CATRLAGRHNEQFF. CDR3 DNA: TGTGCCACCCGCCTGGCGGGCCGACACAATGAGCAGTTCTTC.